A single sample is the source of the 23 T cell receptor beta chains below, sequenced in a study of T cell repertoires in cytomegalovirus infection. TCRdb passed the reads through MiXCR, listing each CDR3 protein once. The table records approximately 100,000 distinct CDR3 sequences, 35% to 50% of them present only once. Their antigens are not known. The specimen was CD8+ T cells from cultured PBMCs, collected from culture after CMV antigen stimulation. The receptors here all came from a human donor in good health (CMV status not recorded). Some clones in this sample may be carry-over from other donors' samples.

This clonotype turned up a few times. The rearrangement links TRBV7-6 to TRBJ1-5; D is uncertain. CDR1 and CDR2 from the germline V gene are SGHVS and FNYEAQ. Between the trimmed V and J ends, which lost 3 bases and 0 bases, there was a span of 6 bases. CDR3 size: 14 residues. CDR3 nucleotides: TGTGCCAGCAGCTTTTCGTATAGCAATCAGCCCCAGCATTTT. The encoded protein is CASSFSYSNQPQHF.

The gene calls are TRBV7-9 and TRBJ2-1, with 11 bases aligning to TRBD1. Germline-derived CDR1 and CDR2 are SEHNR and FQNEAQ (reference sequence). The V gene end was trimmed by 3 bases and the J gene end by 0 bases; junction bases not matched to a gene: 10. This CDR3 has 19 residues. CDR3 sequence reads: CASSLRGQGVLSSYNEQFF. For the CDR3, the DNA is TGTGCCAGCAGCTTGCGGGGACAGGGGGTTTTAAGCTCCTACAATGAGCAGTTCTTC.

This chain joins TRBV5-5 and TRBJ1-1, with D unresolved. V lost 5 bases and J 1 base, leaving 6 bases between the germline ends. Germline CDR1 and CDR2: SGHKS and YYEKEE (reference sequence). This CDR3 region has 12 residues. The CDR3 bases are TGTGCCAGCAGGGACTGGAACACTGAAGCTTTCTTT. This sequence encodes CASRDWNTEAFF.

This clonotype has a handful of counts. The J gene is TRBJ2-1, the V gene TRBV7-7; 7 bases map to TRBD2. Germline lookup yields CDR1 SSHAT and CDR2 FNYEAQ (reference sequence). Losses at the gene ends were 4 bases for V and 5 bases for J; bases not matched to a gene: 11. This CDR3 contains 16 residues. The CDR3 sequence: CASSSEGLAGDNEQFF. In DNA form, the CDR3 reads TGTGCCAGCAGCTCTGAGGGCCTGGCGGGGGACAATGAGCAGTTCTTC.

The CDR3 sequence: CASSLWGGTYTGELFF. CDR3 DNA: TGTGCCAGCAGCTTGTGGGGGGGCACTTACACCGGGGAGCTGTTTTTT. The chain joins TRBV5-4 to TRBJ2-2; D is perhaps TRBD2 (7 bases). CDR3 length: 16 residues. V lost 1 base to trimming and J lost 3 bases, with 13 bases between them. Germline V gives CDR1 SGHNT, CDR2 YYREEE (reference sequence).

A word on this clonotype: A much larger clone differs by one base, so this may be a read error. The chain uses TRBV7-6 and TRBJ2-7; 9 bases match TRBD1. Germline V gene sequence: CDR1 SGHVS, CDR2 FNYEAQ. V trimming: 5 bases; J trimming: 3 bases; junction bases outside the gene matches: 5. The CDR3 has 14 amino acids. The CDR3 region has the DNA TGTGCCAGCAGCCCCGGGACAGGGCTCTACGAGCAGTACTTC. Translation gives CASSPGTGLYEQYF. Filled out from reference TRBV7-6 and TRBJ2-7, the complete variable domain reads GAGVSQSPRYKVTKRGQDVALRCDPISGHVSLYWYRQALGQGPEFLTYFNYEAQQDKSGLPNDRFSAERPEGSISTLTIQRTEQRDSAMYRCASSPGTGLYEQYFGPGTRLTVT.

The chain joins TRBV20-1 to TRBJ1-3, with D unclear. This CDR3 spans 16 amino acids. The ends were cut back, 1 base at V and 0 bases at J, with 13 bases in the middle. Germline V CDR1 and CDR2: DFQATT, SNEGSKA (reference sequence). Here the CDR3 reads CSARGPLGSSGNTIYF. The CDR3 DNA follows: TGCAGTGCTAGAGGTCCTCTAGGGAGCTCTGGAAACACCATATATTTT.

The chain employs TRBV9 and TRBJ2-1; a weak D match, TRBD2 (6 bases). With 5 bases removed from V and 8 bases from J, the gap between germline ends came to 20 bases. The germline gives CDR1 SGDLS, CDR2 YYNGEE. The CDR3 consists of 15 residues. The CDR3 protein is CASSGERVAWDEQFF. The CDR3 region has the DNA TGTGCCAGCAGTGGGGAGCGGGTCGCTTGGGATGAGCAGTTCTTC.

This clonotype occurred once. The rearrangement joins TRBV4-1 to TRBJ1-4, with D hard to call. Germline V gene data show CDR1 as MGHRA and CDR2 as YSYEKL. V lost 3 bases and J lost 3, with 8 bases in between. This CDR3 spans 14 amino acids. In DNA, the CDR3 is TGCGCCAGCAGCCACGCATCCTCTAATGAAAAACTGTTTTTT. Translation gives CASSHASSNEKLFF.

CDR3 nucleotides: TGTGCCATCAGTGAGTCGCCCGGGATTCAGCCCCAGCATTTT. Amino acid sequence: CAISESPGIQPQHF. V usage is TRBV10-3 and J usage is TRBJ1-5; unclear D gene. From germline, CDR1 is ENHRY and CDR2 SYGVKD. This CDR3 has 14 amino acids. V was clipped by 0 bases and J by 6 bases, with 9 bases between them.

The chain recombines TRBV14 with TRBJ2-7; D is unclear. CDR3 length: 12 amino acids. Trimming shortened V by 2 bases and J by 5 bases, and 7 bases separated the two germline ends. CDR1 SGHDN and CDR2 FVKESK come from the germline V gene. For the CDR3, the DNA is TGTGCCAGCAGCCAAAGTTTAAACGAGCAGTACTTC. As protein: CASSQSLNEQYF.

In its sample, this clonotype was seen many times. The V gene is TRBV3-1, the J gene TRBJ1-1, with D unclear. There are 15 residues in the CDR3. V lost 0 bases, J lost 4 bases, and 12 bases lay in between. Germline-derived CDR1 and CDR2 are LGHDT and YNNKEL (reference sequence). The CDR3 DNA reads TGTGCCAGCAGCCAAGATTATCAGGTGCGCACTGAAGCTTTCTTT. This gives the protein CASSQDYQVRTEAFF.

The chain links TRBV20-1 to TRBJ2-5, with unresolved D. The germline gives CDR1 DFQATT, CDR2 SNEGSKA (reference sequence). V lost 0 bases to trimming and J lost 9 bases, with 11 bases between them. The CDR3 is 12 residues long. In DNA form, the CDR3 reads TGCAGTGCTAGAGACTCCGACATGGCCCAGTACTTC. Translated: CSARDSDMAQYF.

This clonotype was counted at least ten times. The chain carries TRBV6-5 and TRBJ2-3, with D possibly matching TRBD2 (6 bases). The germline CDR1 and CDR2 sequences are MNHEY and SVGAGI. Trimming stripped 0 bases from V and 2 bases from J, with 18 bases between. This CDR3 is 18 amino acids long. The CDR3 nucleotides are TGTGCCAGCAGTTACTCGAGTTGGACTATGTCTTCCACAGATACGCAGTATTTT. It yields the protein CASSYSSWTMSSTDTQYF.

J is TRBJ1-2 and V is TRBV11-2; 7 bases align to TRBD1. The CDR3 totals 14 residues. Germline assignment: CDR1 SGHAT and CDR2 FQNNGV. The V segment lost 5 bases and the J segment 3 bases; nucleotides outside the gene matches: 6. The CDR3 DNA sequence: TGTGCCAGCAGCCCAGGGGGTCCCCACTATGGCTACACCTTC. This translates into CASSPGGPHYGYTF.

V gene TRBV15 combines with J gene TRBJ2-5; D possibly uses TRBD1 or TRBD2 (5 bases each). Trimming shortened V by 6 bases and J by 3 bases, and 11 bases separated the two germline ends. The CDR3 covers 13 residues. Per germline, CDR1 LNHNV and CDR2 YYDKDF (reference sequence). The chain's CDR3 is CATRKRGEETQYF. The CDR3 DNA follows: TGTGCCACCAGGAAGAGGGGAGAAGAGACCCAGTACTTC. The full variable domain, in which reference TRBV15 and TRBJ2-5 provide the parts outside the CDR3, is DAMVIQNPRYQVTQFGKPVTLSCSQTLNHNVMYWYQQKSSQAPKLLFHYYDKDFNNEADTPDNFQSRRPNTSFCFLDIRSPGLGDTAMYLCATRKRGEETQYFGPGTRLLVL.

The rearrangement links TRBV12-3 or TRBV12-4 to TRBJ1-2; a weak D match, TRBD1 (5 bases). The CDR3 sequence is 12 residues long. The V end was cut by 5 bases, the J end by 8 bases, with 12 bases between. The CDR3 region has the DNA TGTGCCAGCAGTGACGGGGGATACGGCTACACCTTC. It translates to CASSDGGYGYTF.

The rearrangement links TRBV11-1 to TRBJ2-7; D remains ambiguous. Trimming removed 3 bases at V and 2 bases at J, with 5 bases between. The CDR3 has 12 amino acids. The germline gives CDR1 SGHAT, CDR2 FQDESV (reference sequence). CDR3: CASSFEAYEQYF. The CDR3 region has the DNA TGTGCCAGCAGCTTCGAAGCCTACGAGCAGTACTTC.

In its sample, this clonotype was seen many times. The chain links TRBV7-6 to TRBJ2-7; 11 bases map to TRBD2. The germline CDR1 and CDR2 sequences are SGHVS and FNYEAQ. This CDR3 contains 15 residues. Trimming cost V 5 bases and J 3 bases; bases outside gene matches: 6. CDR3 coding DNA: TGTGCCAGCAGCCCAATAGCGGGGGGGAACTACGAGCAGTACTTC. Its translation: CASSPIAGGNYEQYF.

The CDR3 DNA sequence: TGTGCCAGCAGCCCGGGACTAGCCTCCAGCGAGCAGTACTTC. It specifies CASSPGLASSEQYF. The chain recombines TRBV7-2 with TRBJ2-7, with 9 bases identical to TRBD2. V dropped 5 bases and J dropped 6; count of bases not matched to a gene: 8. Germline-derived CDR1 and CDR2 are SGHTA and FQGNSA. The CDR3 has 14 amino acids.

The J gene is TRBJ2-5, the V gene TRBV7-9, with 7 bases matching TRBD2. Germline CDR1 reads SEHNR; CDR2 reads FQNEAQ (reference sequence). The CDR3 covers 16 residues. V gave up 4 bases and J gave up 4 bases; unmatched junction bases: 12. The CDR3 loop is CASSSAGAANIETQYF. CDR3 coding DNA: TGTGCCAGCAGCTCCGCGGGAGCGGCTAACATAGAGACCCAGTACTTC.

The chain is built from TRBV10-3 and TRBJ2-7; the D gene could be TRBD1 or TRBD2 (6 bases each). V dropped 7 bases and J dropped 5 bases, with 21 bases sitting between them. The germline CDR1 and CDR2 sequences are ENHRY and SYGVKD. The CDR3 is 15 residues long. The CDR3 bases are TGTGCCATCAACTGGAGGGACACCCCTGCCGACGAGCAGTACTTC. As protein: CAINWRDTPADEQYF.

This clonotype was seen a handful of times. The rearrangement links TRBV12-3 or TRBV12-4 to TRBJ1-1; the D gene is possibly TRBD1 (5 bases). V was clipped by 6 bases and J by 7 bases, with 15 bases between them. The CDR3 loop spans 13 amino acids. CDR3 sequence: CASSPSRRGEAFF. CDR3 in DNA: TGTGCCAGCAGCCCCTCGAGGAGGGGTGAAGCTTTCTTT.